The rows below give T cell receptor beta chains drawn from one sample of a study of blood T cell repertoires in COVID-19. Here immunoSEQ multiplex PCR was the method, and the copy in TCRdb shows in-frame clones only, minus some. The profile shows 150,000 to 200,000 clones, 84% of them singletons. Sequenced sample: PBMCs or T cells enriched from blood (not recorded which). The receptors stem from a woman in her twenties or thirties who had been exposed to COVID-19. Each CDR3 is given with its conserved first and last residue. The D gene is left open where the match is weak. Some rows have no size entry. The others give once, few or many, or a class for an expanded clone.

CASRPGQGIQAFF | TGTGCCAGTAGACCGGGACAGGGGATCCAAGCTTTCTTT | TRBJ1-1 | TRBD1 | few | TRBV18
CATSPARNSPLHF | TGTGCCACCAGCCCCGCGAGGAATTCACCCCTCCACTTT | TRBJ1-6 | . | . | TRBV15
CASSLGQSNQPQHF | TGTGCCAGCAGCCTGGGACAGAGCAATCAGCCCCAGCATTTT | TRBJ1-5 | TRBD1 | . | TRBV3-1/TRBV3-2
CASSLGRGSGNQETQYF | TGTGCCAGCAGCTTAGGGCGGGGTTCGGGGAACCAAGAGACCCAGTACTTC | TRBJ2-5 | . | . | TRBV11-3
CASSQDHNSNSPLHF | TGTGCCAGCAGCCAAGATCACAACAGCAATTCACCCCTCCACTTT | TRBJ1-6 | . | . | TRBV3-1/TRBV3-2
CASSQEAGSEQPQHF | TGTGCCAGCAGCCAAGAAGCAGGGTCGGAGCAGCCCCAGCATTTT | TRBJ1-5 | . | . | TRBV3-1/TRBV3-2
CSVEPDRGLKSGYTF | TGCAGCGTTGAACCCGACAGAGGCCTTAAGAGTGGCTACACCTTC | TRBJ1-2 | . | once | TRBV29-1
CASSPPLAGDGETQYF | TGTGCCAGCTCACCACCCTTGGCAGGGGACGGAGAGACCCAGTACTTC | TRBJ2-5 | . | . | TRBV18
CASSEVGITEAFF | TGTGCCAGCAGTGAAGTCGGTATCACTGAAGCTTTCTTT | TRBJ1-1 | . | . | TRBV6-1
CASSLGLGLIYEQYF | TGTGCCAGCAGCTTAGGTCTAGGATTGATCTACGAGCAGTACTTC | TRBJ2-7 | . | . | TRBV11-2
CASGLPGSSYNSPLHF | TGTGCCAGTGGTCTCCCAGGTAGCTCCTATAATTCACCCCTCCACTTT | TRBJ1-6 | . | . | TRBV19